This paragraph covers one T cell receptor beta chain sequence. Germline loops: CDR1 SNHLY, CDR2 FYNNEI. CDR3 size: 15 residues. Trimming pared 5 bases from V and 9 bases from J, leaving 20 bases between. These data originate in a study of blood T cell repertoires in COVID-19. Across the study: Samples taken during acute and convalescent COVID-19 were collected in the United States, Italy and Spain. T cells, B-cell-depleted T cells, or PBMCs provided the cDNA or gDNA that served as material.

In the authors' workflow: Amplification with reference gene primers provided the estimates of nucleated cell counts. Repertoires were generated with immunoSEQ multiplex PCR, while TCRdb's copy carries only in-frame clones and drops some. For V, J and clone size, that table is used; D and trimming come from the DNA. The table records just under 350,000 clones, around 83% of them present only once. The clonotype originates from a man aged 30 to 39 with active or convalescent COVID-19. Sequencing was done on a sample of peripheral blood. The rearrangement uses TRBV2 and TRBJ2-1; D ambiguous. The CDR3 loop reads CASSTFFGVRPEQFF. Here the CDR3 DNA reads TGTGCCAGCAGTACTTTTTTTGGCGTGAGGCCTGAGCAGTTCTTC.